These T cell receptor beta chains were read from a single sample in a study of blood T cell repertoires in COVID-19. TCRdb keeps only in-frame clones here, not all; method: immunoSEQ multiplex PCR. The sample has 360,000 or so clones, roughly 90% seen once. What was sequenced was PBMCs or T cells enriched from blood (not recorded which). All receptors derive from a woman under 40 who had recovered from COVID-19. Each CDR3 is given with its conserved first and last residue. The order of the fields is J gene, clone size, V gene, D gene, CDR3 protein, CDR3 DNA. D genes are given only for firm matches. Expanded clones get a size class; other rows say once, few or many, or leave the size out.

TRBJ1-5	NA	TRBV5-1	NA	CASSFTPGSNQPQHF	TGCGCCAGCAGCTTTACCCCGGGGAGCAATCAGCCCCAGCATTTT
TRBJ1-1	NA	TRBV7-2	NA	CASSLGRPRRTGVNTEAFF	TGTGCCAGCAGCTTAGGCCGTCCTCGCCGCACGGGTGTGAACACTGAAGCTTTCTTT
TRBJ1-5	NA	TRBV20-1	NA	CSASLGEANQPQHF	TGCAGTGCTAGTTTAGGGGAGGCAAATCAGCCCCAGCATTTT
TRBJ1-6	NA	TRBV7-9	TRBD1	CASSLEGGFNSPLHF	TGTGCCAGCAGCTTAGAAGGGGGCTTTAATTCACCCCTCCACTTT
TRBJ1-2	NA	TRBV28	NA	CASSFDGGATDYGYTF	TGTGCCAGCAGTTTCGACGGGGGAGCGACTGACTATGGCTACACCTTC
TRBJ2-1	NA	TRBV28	NA	CASSLHSSYNEQFF	TGTGCCAGCAGTTTACACAGCTCCTACAATGAGCAGTTCTTC
TRBJ1-2	NA	TRBV29-1	NA	CSVAGVNYGYTF	TGCAGCGTTGCAGGGGTTAACTATGGCTACACCTTC
TRBJ1-2	NA	TRBV6-1	NA	CASSEAPTHQGNYGYTF	TGTGCCAGCAGTGAAGCGCCCACACATCAGGGAAACTATGGCTACACCTTC
TRBJ2-5	NA	TRBV7-9	NA	CASSLAGSDARETQYF	TGTGCCAGCAGCCTCGCCGGGAGCGATGCGAGAGAGACCCAGTACTTC
TRBJ2-7	NA	TRBV13	TRBD1	CASSRGTGAANEQYF	TGTGCCAGCAGTCGGGGGACAGGGGCAGCAAACGAGCAGTACTTC
TRBJ2-7	NA	TRBV2	TRBD1	CASKTTGSSYEQYF	TGTGCCAGCAAGACGACAGGGAGCTCCTACGAGCAGTACTTC
TRBJ2-7	NA	TRBV5-1	TRBD1	CASSRLTGESYEQYF	TGCGCCAGCAGCCGATTGACAGGGGAGTCCTACGAGCAGTACTTC
TRBJ2-7	NA	TRBV7-8	TRBD2	CASSLGDYHYSYEQYF	TGTGCCAGCAGCTTAGGGGACTACCACTACTCCTACGAGCAGTACTTC
TRBJ2-3	once	TRBV5-1	TRBD2	CASSLIPSGGTDTQYF	TGCGCCAGCAGTCTAATTCCTAGCGGGGGCACAGATACGCAGTATTTT
TRBJ1-1	NA	TRBV7-2	NA	CASSQWIPGANTEAFF	TGTGCCAGCAGCCAATGGATTCCGGGAGCAAACACTGAAGCTTTCTTT
TRBJ1-2	few	TRBV9	TRBD1	CASSAGQGTYGYTF	TGTGCCAGCAGCGCAGGACAGGGGACCTATGGCTACACCTTC
TRBJ2-1	NA	TRBV28	TRBD2	CASSPTSESSYNEQFF	TGTGCCAGCAGTCCCACTAGCGAAAGCTCCTACAATGAGCAGTTCTTC
TRBJ2-1	NA	TRBV6-5	TRBD1	CASSRTGMNEQFF	TGTGCCAGCTCCCGGACAGGTATGAATGAGCAGTTCTTC
TRBJ2-7	NA	TRBV12-3/TRBV12-4	NA	CASSLLLGAEQYF	TGTGCCAGCAGTCTCCTCCTAGGCGCCGAGCAGTACTTC
TRBJ1-5	once	TRBV5-6	NA	CASSQGLGGNQPQHF	TGTGCCAGCAGCCAGGGCCTAGGAGGCAATCAGCCCCAGCATTTT
TRBJ2-1	NA	TRBV7-9	NA	CASSLASRRVEQFF	TGTGCCAGCAGCTTAGCCTCCCGGAGGGTTGAGCAGTTCTTC
TRBJ1-2	NA	TRBV6-5	NA	CASSSEGYYGYTF	TGTGCCAGCAGTTCTGAGGGCTACTATGGCTACACCTTC
TRBJ2-6	few	TRBV24-1	TRBD1	CATGTGGDGANVLTF	TGTGCCACTGGGACAGGGGGAGATGGGGCCAACGTCCTGACTTTC
TRBJ1-1	NA	TRBV5-5	NA	CASSLDTPNTEAFF	TGTGCCAGCAGCTTGGACACCCCGAACACTGAAGCTTTCTTT
TRBJ2-2	few	TRBV4-2	NA	CASSPEGRENTGELFF	TGTGCCAGCAGCCCGGAGGGCAGAGAAAACACCGGGGAGCTGTTTTTT
TRBJ2-3	NA	TRBV6-4	NA	CASSSDRLTDTQYF	TGTGCCAGCTCGAGCGACAGACTTACAGATACGCAGTATTTT
TRBJ1-3	NA	TRBV13	TRBD1	CASSIGTGAGNTIYF	TGTGCCAGCAGCATCGGGACAGGGGCTGGAAACACCATATATTTT
TRBJ2-1	few	TRBV3-1/TRBV3-2	TRBD2	CASSPPAGGNEQFF	TGTGCCAGCAGCCCCCCAGCGGGGGGGAATGAGCAGTTCTTC
TRBJ1-4	NA	TRBV30	NA	CAWSLQGEKLFF	TGTGCCTGGAGCTTACAGGGCGAAAAACTGTTTTTT
TRBJ1-5	NA	TRBV12-2	NA	CASRFIGTGGCQPQHF	TGTGCAAGTCGCTTTATCGGGACAGGGGGCTGTCAGCCCCAGCATTTT
TRBJ2-1	NA	TRBV27	NA	CASSLRAGMRGLSSYNEQFF	TGTGCCAGCAGTTTAAGGGCAGGTATGCGGGGGCTAAGCTCCTACAATGAGCAGTTCTTC
TRBJ2-1	NA	TRBV28	TRBD2	CASSLWGLAGGSYNEQFF	TGTGCCAGCAGTTTATGGGGACTAGCGGGAGGCTCCTACAATGAGCAGTTCTTC
TRBJ2-1	few	TRBV5-1	TRBD2	CASSLVGRGTSGDNEQFF	TGCGCCAGCAGCTTGGTCGGAAGGGGGACTAGCGGCGACAATGAGCAGTTCTTC
TRBJ1-6	NA	TRBV7-9	TRBD1	CASSSPGWTGEANSPLHF	TGTGCCAGCAGCTCTCCAGGTTGGACAGGGGAAGCAAATTCACCCCTCCACTTT
TRBJ2-1	NA	TRBV12-3/TRBV12-4	NA	CASRTSSYEQFF	TGTGCCAGCAGGACTAGTAGTTATGAGCAGTTCTTC
TRBJ2-7	NA	TRBV13	NA	CASSLTGSYEQYF	TGTGCCAGCAGCTTGACAGGCTCCTACGAGCAGTACTTC
TRBJ1-5	NA	TRBV10-3	NA	CAIGRGSDQPQHF	TGTGCCATCGGGAGGGGGAGCGATCAGCCCCAGCATTTT
TRBJ1-2	once	TRBV6-6	TRBD1	CASSPPDRPYGYTF	TGTGCCAGCAGCCCGCCGGACAGGCCCTATGGCTACACCTTC
TRBJ2-1	NA	TRBV9	NA	CASMSGGNEQFF	TGTGCCAGCATGTCCGGGGGAAATGAGCAGTTCTTC
TRBJ1-5	NA	TRBV18	TRBD1	CASSPRDRGPQPQHF	TGTGCCAGCTCACCAAGAGACAGGGGGCCTCAGCCCCAGCATTTT